Detailed here is one TCR beta chain. Its binding antigen is unknown. Nothing much larger sits one base from this clone, and base qualities are not available. These data originate in a study of T cells after yellow fever vaccination (dated by TCRdb to the late 2010s). General notes on the study: The SMART-Seq v4 Ultra Low Input RNA kit was used to prepare libraries from fractions with low cell numbers. To follow T-cell clones before and after primary and booster YFV17D yellow fever vaccination, bulk TCR alpha and beta repertoires were sequenced over time. Two healthy male donors made up the cohort, one aged 18 to 29 years and the other aged 30 to 40 years. Blood was collected at multiple timepoints before and after primary and secondary immunization, and bulk PBMC replicates and cell subsets were isolated.

The paper as a whole reports these results and caveats: A small fraction of clonotypes showed up in both the CD4 and CD8 compartments, probably as a result of convergent recombination. FACS-sorted repertoires could contain abundant contaminating clonotypes from the bulk population, so computational filtering was required. Most clones expanded after primary vaccination (almost 97% of CD4 and roughly 91% of CD8) were re-detected after the booster, suggesting that broad memory maintenance occurred. Only a couple of donors were included in the study, so the extent to which the findings can be generalized is limited. The secondary T-cell response was found to be weaker but faster than the primary response, with a peak reached on day 5 rather than on day 15.

TCR cDNA was made using 5'RACE template switching, a step that added a universal primer site and unique molecular identifiers. cDNA synthesis was primed from both the TCR alpha and TCR beta constant segments. Libraries were amplified in two PCR steps, with sample barcodes and sequencing adapters added in the second step. Sequencing of the libraries was done on either Illumina HiSeq 2500 (2x100 bp) or NovaSeq (2x150 bp). As for how the authors treated the data: MIGEC handled demultiplexing of reads and collapsing into UMI consensus sequences, while MiXCR performed V(D)J alignment. Vaccine-responding clonotypes were identified with edgeR using replicate PBMC samples, with FDR below 0.01 and a log2 fold change above 5 up to day 15 being required. Bulk clonotypes were assigned CD4 or CD8 identity according to which sequenced CD4 or CD8 repertoire held them at higher abundance. TCRdb ran its own pipeline on the public reads, namely fastp trimming at Q25 and MiXCR clone calling, and kept in-frame beta chains. Entries are consolidated by CDR3 protein sequence, retaining the most common genes and DNA. The V and J calls follow TCRdb's processing rather than the paper's. The table for this sample lists roughly 500,000 distinct CDR3 sequences; approximately 21% of them were counted only once. The ten most abundant clones make up around an eighth of the sample.

The germline ends are 10 bases apart after V is trimmed by 3 bases and J by 4 bases. CDR1 and CDR2, looked up from the germline V gene, are SGHTA and FQGTGA. From its cysteine to its phenylalanine, the CDR3 spans 14 amino acids. The CDR3 DNA has 42 bases and is translated from base 1. Read against the paper, the sample's treatment or condition label means: live attenuated yellow fever vaccine strain. Two biological replicates of bulk PBMCs were collected at each blood-draw timepoint. PBMCs were isolated from peripheral blood using a standard Ficoll-Paque protocol. TriZol was used to extract RNA from bulk PBMCs, from CD4 and CD8 fractions, and from dextramer-positive and dextramer-negative fractions.

The sample here was PBMCs, taken 15 days after the yellow fever booster vaccination. This sequence was found in a man aged 25-45 years who received the YFV17D yellow fever vaccine. The chain is assembled from TRBV7-3 and TRBJ2-1, with TRBD1 perhaps the D gene, on 6 matching bases. The CDR3 sequence is CASSFGRGYNEQFF. The DNA sequence is TGTGCCAGCAGCTTCGGCAGGGGTTACAATGAGCAGTTCTTC.